The clone carrying this T cell receptor (beta chain) has only a few counts. Its antigen is still unknown. The sample belongs to a study of cytomegalovirus exposure and HLA in healthy donors. Points from the study as a whole: Earlier analysis found most TCR beta V segments productive about 87% or about 30% of the time. CMV serostatus alone was available as immune exposure information.

This CDR3 is 14 amino acids long. Germline CDR1 and CDR2: SEHNR and FQNEAQ (reference sequence). J gave up 8 bases and V 6 bases, and 8 bases lay outside the gene matches. The PCR contained 60 Vbeta and 13 Jbeta primers. The method was immunoSEQ multiplex PCR; TCRdb's version includes in-frame clones alone and lacks a portion of them. The data contain approximately 160,000 clones, around 79% of them singletons. The sequence was obtained from a woman aged 40 to 49 in good health and CMV-seropositive. The sequencing input was PBMCs. The chain recombines TRBV7-9 with TRBJ1-4; TRBD1 matches at 8 bases. In DNA form, the CDR3 reads TGTGCCAGCAGTCGTACAGGGGGGGGAGAAAAACTGTTTTTT. The encoded protein is CASSRTGGGEKLFF.